The 2 T cell receptor beta chains given below trace back to one sample, sequenced in a study of sequential checkpoint blockade in melanoma. The assay was immunoSEQ multiplex PCR, and TCRdb's table has in-frame clones only and misses some. The sample lists 15,000 to 25,000 clones, roughly four fifths occurring once. Treatment indicated: randomized to nivolumab then ipilimumab (arm A) or the reverse (arm B). The sample here was CD8+ T cells sorted from blood (inferred from file names), taken from a patient given nivolumab and ipilimumab in sequence. These receptors all come from a human donor with melanoma.

The chain combines TRBV4-2 with TRBJ1-2, with D uncertain. CDR3 length: 14 amino acids. The ends were cut back, 1 base at V and 3 bases at J, with 9 bases in the middle. Germline CDR1 LGHNA, CDR2 YNFKEQ. CDR3 bases: TGTGCCAGCAGCCAAGTGGAGAAGTACTATGGCTACACCTTC. Protein sequence: CASSQVEKYYGYTF.

This clone was found once. This chain uses TRBV10-3 with TRBJ2-3; no reliable D call. V dropped 0 bases and J dropped 5 bases, with 12 bases sitting between them. Germline values: CDR1 ENHRY, CDR2 SYGVKD. CDR3 length equals 15 residues. DNA of the CDR3: TGTGCCATCAGTGAGTCGTCCTACTCCCTAGATACGCAGTATTTT. It codes for CAISESSYSLDTQYF.